The rows below give T cell receptor beta chains drawn from one sample of a study of cytomegalovirus exposure and HLA in healthy donors. Data came from immunoSEQ multiplex PCR; TCRdb stores just in-frame clones and leaves some out. The sample has about 130,000 clones. The sequenced sample was PBMCs. All receptors derive from a man younger than 35 in good health and CMV-seronegative. CDR3s include the opening cysteine and the closing phenylalanine or tryptophan. A D gene is named only where the DNA matches it firmly.

TRBV7-8	-	TRBJ2-6	CASSLSQGPSGANVLTF	TGTGCCAGCAGCTTGTCACAGGGACCCTCTGGGGCCAACGTCCTGACTTTC
TRBV28	TRBD2	TRBJ2-3	CASSLRGETDTQYF	TGTGCCAGCAGTTTACGGGGGGAGACAGATACGCAGTATTTT
TRBV5-6	-	TRBJ2-7	CASSLGSSYEQYF	TGTGCCAGCAGCCTGGGCAGCTCCTACGAGCAGTACTTC
TRBV29-1	TRBD1	TRBJ2-7	CSGSWGTGVYEQYF	TGCAGCGGATCATGGGGGACAGGGGTGTACGAGCAGTACTTC
TRBV7-9	TRBD2	TRBJ2-1	CASSLDGGAIWEQFF	TGTGCCAGCAGCTTAGACGGGGGGGCCATTTGGGAGCAGTTCTTC
TRBV6-6	TRBD2	TRBJ2-7	CASRLSGTSGIYEQYF	TGTGCCAGCAGGCTCAGCGGGACTAGCGGGATCTACGAGCAGTACTTC
TRBV7-2	TRBD1	TRBJ1-6	CASSPGTGSSPLHF	TGTGCCAGCAGCCCCGGGACAGGGAGCTCACCCCTCCACTTT
TRBV5-4	-	TRBJ2-5	CASSRDYQETQYF	TGTGCCAGCAGCCGGGATTACCAAGAGACCCAGTACTTC
TRBV29-1	TRBD2	TRBJ2-3	CSGTSGGVGTDTQYF	TGCAGCGGGACTAGCGGGGGGGTTGGCACAGATACGCAGTATTTT
TRBV2	-	TRBJ1-5	CASSNQGGQPQHF	TGTGCCAGCAGTAATCAAGGCGGTCAGCCCCAGCATTTT
TRBV29-1	-	TRBJ2-1	CSVSHYSGNEQFF	TGCAGCGTTTCCCATTATAGTGGCAATGAGCAGTTCTTC
TRBV14	-	TRBJ1-4	CASSQARILNEKLFF	TGTGCCAGCAGCCAAGCTAGAATCCTTAATGAAAAACTGTTTTTT
TRBV5-4	-	TRBJ2-7	CASSLIGYEQYF	TGTGCCAGCAGCTTAATCGGTTACGAGCAGTACTTC
TRBV2	TRBD2	TRBJ2-2	CASSGASGRSSGELFF	TGTGCCAGCAGTGGGGCTAGCGGGAGGTCCTCCGGGGAGCTGTTTTTT
TRBV7-3	-	TRBJ1-6	CASSLQGMDSPLHF	TGTGCCAGCAGCTTACAGGGGATGGATTCACCCCTCCACTTT
TRBV28	-	TRBJ1-5	CASRLPSNQPQHF	TGTGCCAGCAGACTCCCGAGCAATCAGCCCCAGCATTTT
TRBV9	-	TRBJ2-6	CASSVRGTGANVLTF	TGTGCCAGCAGCGTAAGGGGGACCGGGGCCAACGTCCTGACTTTC
TRBV2	TRBD2	TRBJ2-7	CASTQGLAGYEQYF	TGTGCCAGCACCCAGGGACTAGCGGGCTACGAGCAGTACTTC
TRBV15	-	TRBJ1-4	CATSRDKTATNEKLFF	TGTGCCACCAGCAGAGATAAAACAGCAACTAATGAAAAACTGTTTTTT
TRBV18	-	TRBJ1-5	CASSAWNQPQHF	TGTGCCAGCTCGGCTTGGAATCAGCCCCAGCATTTT
TRBV18	-	TRBJ1-1	CATENGQDMNTEAFF	TGTGCCACGGAAAATGGACAAGACATGAACACTGAAGCTTTCTTT
TRBV28	-	TRBJ1-2	CASSTEYGYTF	TGTGCCAGCAGTACTGAGTATGGCTACACCTTC
TRBV7-8	-	TRBJ1-1	CASSPPGEAFF	TGTGCCAGCAGCCCCCCGGGTGAAGCTTTCTTT
TRBV20-1	-	TRBJ1-1	CSAEGSTEAFF	TGCAGTGCGGAGGGATCCACTGAAGCTTTCTTT
TRBV7-7	-	TRBJ2-5	CASSLRGRGETQYF	TGTGCTAGCAGCCTCCGGGGGAGGGGGGAGACCCAGTACTTC
TRBV28	-	TRBJ2-3	CASSFSGSTDTQYF	TGTGCCAGCAGTTTTAGCGGTAGCACAGATACGCAGTATTTT
TRBV29-1	-	TRBJ2-1	CSVETGEVEFF	TGCAGCGTTGAGACAGGAGAGGTGGAATTCTTC
TRBV4-1	TRBD2	TRBJ2-7	CASSQPGTSGRAVYEQYF	TGCGCCAGCAGCCAACCTGGGACTAGCGGGAGGGCCGTCTACGAGCAGTACTTC
TRBV11-2	-	TRBJ2-7	CASSLDSGLHEQYF	TGTGCCAGCAGCTTAGATTCTGGGCTCCACGAGCAGTACTTC
TRBV4-3	-	TRBJ1-1	CASSQSTTGNTEAFF	TGCGCCAGCAGTCAATCCACCACAGGGAATACTGAAGCTTTCTTT
TRBV6-5	TRBD1	TRBJ1-2	CASRDRGPGYTF	TGTGCCAGCAGGGACAGGGGGCCTGGCTACACCTTC
TRBV27	TRBD1	TRBJ2-7	CASSPRTGGFDEQYF	TGTGCCAGCAGTCCTAGGACAGGGGGATTCGACGAGCAGTACTTC
TRBV28	TRBD1	TRBJ1-1	CASGVGQGLVAFF	TGTGCCAGCGGCGTGGGACAGGGCCTTGTGGCTTTCTTT
TRBV4-2	-	TRBJ2-7	CASSETQELTYEQYF	TGTGCCAGCAGCGAGACTCAAGAACTCACCTACGAGCAGTACTTC
TRBV6-4	-	TRBJ1-2	CASSDTWRPYGYTF	TGTGCCAGCAGTGACACTTGGAGGCCTTATGGCTACACCTTC
TRBV30	-	TRBJ1-2	CAWSAGQGTGYTF	TGTGCCTGGAGTGCGGGCCAGGGGACTGGCTACACCTTC
TRBV5-6	-	TRBJ2-7	CASSRDRYEQYF	TGTGCCAGCAGCCGTGACAGATACGAGCAGTACTTC
TRBV7-2	TRBD1	TRBJ2-2	CASSKETGAITRELFF	TGTGCCAGCAGCAAAGAGACAGGGGCGATCACCCGGGAGCTGTTTTTT
TRBV29-1	-	TRBJ2-3	CSVTPRAGVSTDTQYF	TGCAGCGTTACCCCAAGGGCAGGGGTTAGCACAGATACGCAGTATTTT
TRBV19	TRBD1	TRBJ2-7	CASSSGTGVYEQYF	TGTGCCAGTAGTTCCGGGACAGGGGTCTACGAGCAGTACTTC
TRBV30	TRBD1	TRBJ2-7	CAWSTGTGRGVEQYF	TGTGCCTGGAGTACCGGGACAGGCAGGGGGGTCGAGCAGTACTTC